Below are 29 T cell receptor beta chains sequenced from a single sample in a study of Graves' ophthalmopathy and Graves' hyperthyroidism. The study amplified TCR beta CDR3 regions using RNA transcripts. Amplification began with first-round RT-PCR using HTBI primers, then second-round multiplex PCR was performed. Via MiXCR, TCRdb re-called the multiplex PCR reads, giving one row per CDR3 protein. The data hold about 1.2 million distinct CDR3 sequences, with 35% to 40% observed a single time. Specimen: peripheral blood or thyroid tissue (not recorded which). The receptors stem from an adult man with Graves' hyperthyroidism.

V usage is TRBV2 and J usage is TRBJ2-6; D uncertain. This CDR3 is 14 amino acids long. Germline assignment: CDR1 SNHLY and CDR2 FYNNEI. V lost 2 bases and J 2 bases, leaving 4 bases between the germline ends. The CDR3 DNA follows: TGTGCCAGCAGTGAAAAGGCTGGGGCCAACGTCCTGACTTTC. This codes for CASSEKAGANVLTF.

This sequence joins TRBV7-2 and TRBJ2-7; 7 bases align to TRBD1. Germline V CDR1 and CDR2: SGHTA, FQGNSA. Germline trimming cut 1 base from V and 5 bases from J; bases unmatched to any gene: 5. This CDR3 comprises 14 residues. The CDR3 DNA reads as TGTGCCAGCAGCTTAGAGGGGGCCCCCCACGAGCAGTACTTC. Translated: CASSLEGAPHEQYF.

Turning to this clonotype: A clone one base away is much larger, so this may be a read error. The chain employs TRBV5-4 and TRBJ1-3, with D maybe TRBD1 (5 bases). CDR1 and CDR2 (germline): SGHNT, YYREEE (reference sequence). The CDR3 totals 15 residues. CDR3 nucleotide sequence: TGTGCCAGCAGCTTTTGGGGCAGGACTGGAAACACCGTATATTTT. Amino acid sequence: CASSFWGRTGNTVYF.

To note about this clonotype: A read error may explain this, as a much larger clone is one base away. The V and J genes are TRBV11-2 and TRBJ1-5, with D hard to call. CDR1 and CDR2 (germline): SGHAT, FQNNGV. Trimming cost V 1 base and J 8 bases, with 6 bases left between them. CDR3 size: 12 residues. CDR3 residues: CASSLVPEPQHF. In DNA form, the CDR3 reads TGTGCCAGCAGCTTAGTCCCGGAGCCCCAGCATTTT.

The V call is TRBV20-1, the J call TRBJ2-7; D is perhaps TRBD2 (7 bases). The CDR3 length is 14 residues. Per the germline V gene, CDR1 is DFQATT and CDR2 is SNEGSKA (reference sequence). The V end lost 6 bases, the J end lost 3 bases, and 18 bases lay between the germline ends. The DNA for the CDR3 is TGCAGTGCAACAGCAACGGGGGGCAGCTACGAGCAGTACTTC. This translates into CSATATGGSYEQYF.

This clonotype showed up many times. V and J are TRBV9 and TRBJ2-5; D is perhaps TRBD1 or TRBD2 (5 bases each). V was shortened by 0 bases and J by 9 bases, with 21 bases between the two germline ends. CDR1 and CDR2 from the germline V gene are SGDLS and YYNGEE. The CDR3 has 16 amino acids. The CDR3 is CASSVALGTSLGAQYF. The CDR3, as DNA: TGTGCCAGCAGCGTAGCCCTGGGGACCAGCCTTGGGGCCCAGTACTTC.

In its sample, this clonotype was seen many times. The rearrangement links TRBV5-1 to TRBJ2-2; D unresolved. Germline values: CDR1 SGHRS, CDR2 YFSETQ. Trimming stripped 2 bases from V and 4 bases from J, with 12 bases between. The length of the CDR3 is 15 residues. The CDR3 is CASSFTGPGTGELFF. In DNA form, the CDR3 reads TGCGCCAGCAGCTTCACGGGCCCCGGCACCGGGGAGCTGTTTTTT.

About this clonotype: No conserved phenylalanine or tryptophan is present at the end of the CDR3, so a read error is the likely explanation. Because the CDR3's place on the DNA is in doubt, the DNA is left out and the CDR3 is given as listed by TCRdb. J is TRBJ1-3 and V is TRBV7-2. Germline CDR1 and CDR2: SGHTA and FQGNSA. Termini included, the CDR3 measures 8 amino acids. CDR3 sequence: CASSLEGD.

The rearrangement links TRBV5-1 to TRBJ2-7, with 11 bases aligning to TRBD1. The junction had 10 bases not matched to a gene; V was cut back by 3 bases and J by 2 bases. The CDR3 spans 17 residues. Germline lookup yields CDR1 SGHRS and CDR2 YFSETQ. The CDR3 DNA is TGCGCCAGCAGCTCACCGGGACAGGGGGGCTATCCCTACGAGCAGTACTTC. The encoded protein is CASSSPGQGGYPYEQYF.

This clonotype was recorded at least ten times. The genes are TRBV20-1 and TRBJ1-5; D not certain. Per germline, CDR1 DFQATT and CDR2 SNEGSKA (reference sequence). V lost 7 bases to trimming and J lost 3 bases, with 10 bases between them. The length of the CDR3 is 12 residues. The CDR3 region is CSVPGDNQPQHF. In nucleotides, the CDR3 is TGCAGTGTTCCAGGCGACAATCAGCCCCAGCATTTT.

The chain links TRBV27 to TRBJ2-7; 7 nucleotides agree with TRBD2. Germline CDR1 is MNHEY and CDR2 is SMNVEV (reference sequence). With 0 bases clipped from V and 2 bases from J, the junction kept 1 base outside the gene matches. The CDR3 is made up of 14 amino acids. CDR3 DNA sequence: TGTGCCAGCAGTTTATCCCTAGCGGCCTACGAGCAGTACTTC. Translated: CASSLSLAAYEQYF.

Comment on this clonotype: This may come from a read error, since a much larger clone is one base off. This chain uses TRBV2 with TRBJ2-5; the match to TRBD1 covers 8 bases. Germline CDR1 and CDR2: SNHLY and FYNNEI. This CDR3 spans 13 amino acids. Trimming at V came to 8 bases and at J to 2 bases, leaving 4 bases not matched to a gene. The CDR3 is CASAGQGQETQYF. CDR3 nucleotide sequence: TGTGCCAGCGCCGGACAGGGACAAGAGACCCAGTACTTC.

In DNA form, the CDR3 reads TGTGCCAGCAGCCCTAGACTAGGGGTTATTCGGGGCTACGAGCAGTACTTC. Protein product: CASSPRLGVIRGYEQYF. V and J are TRBV7-9 and TRBJ2-7; possibly TRBD2 for D (6 bases). V gave up 5 bases and J gave up 3 bases, with 23 bases separating them. The germline V gene has CDR1 SEHNR and CDR2 FQNEAQ (reference sequence). The CDR3 spans 17 residues. Full variable domain (missing parts from reference TRBV7-9 and TRBJ2-7): DTGVSQNPRHKITKRGQNVTFRCDPISEHNRLYWYRQTLGQGPEFLTYFQNEAQLEKSRLLSDRFSAERPKGSFSTLEIQRTEQGDSAMYLCASSPRLGVIRGYEQYFGPGTRLTVT.

CDR3 region: CASSYWGQVNQPQHF. CDR3 in DNA: TGTGCCAGCAGTTACTGGGGGCAGGTCAATCAGCCCCAGCATTTT. This rearrangement joins TRBV7-2 to TRBJ1-5, with D possibly matching TRBD1 (6 bases). The V gene's germline CDR1 is SGHTA and CDR2 FQGNSA. V was clipped by 6 bases and J by 3 bases, with 15 bases between them. CDR3 length equals 15 residues.

This sequence joins TRBV20-1 and TRBJ2-7, with 8 nucleotides matching TRBD2. Germline V gene data show CDR1 as DFQATT and CDR2 as SNEGSKA (reference sequence). V trimming: 2 bases; J trimming: 7 bases; junction bases outside the gene matches: 4. CDR3 length: 12 amino acids. The CDR3 protein is CSARLAGPEQYF. The CDR3 DNA follows: TGCAGTGCTAGACTAGCGGGCCCAGAGCAGTACTTC.

Ten or more counts support this clonotype. The chain joins TRBV7-2 to TRBJ1-5; TRBD1 aligns across 7 bases. Trimming removed 0 bases from V and 4 bases from J; junction bases left unmatched: 6. This CDR3 is 16 amino acids long. CDR1 is SGHTA, CDR2 FQGNSA, per germline. This CDR3 reads CASSLAWQGGNQPQHF. Here the CDR3 DNA reads TGTGCCAGCAGCTTAGCGTGGCAGGGGGGAAATCAGCCCCAGCATTTT.

The V gene is TRBV29-1, the J gene TRBJ1-3; a weak D match, TRBD1 (5 bases). The length of the CDR3 is 17 residues. CDR1 and CDR2 from the germline V gene are SQVTM and ANQGSEA. V was trimmed by 7 bases and J by 6 bases, leaving 28 bases between them. The CDR3 region is CSALLGGEQGVPNTIYF. CDR3 coding DNA: TGCAGCGCCCTACTAGGAGGCGAGCAGGGAGTTCCAAACACCATATATTTT.

The rearrangement links TRBV28 to TRBJ2-7, with TRBD1 matching 7 bases. The CDR3 contains 15 residues. J lost 3 bases, V lost 6 bases, and 11 bases had no gene match. Germline V gene sequence: CDR1 MDHEN, CDR2 SYDVKM. CDR3 DNA: TGTGCCAGCAGAGCTAGGCTAGGGGGCCACTACGAGCAGTACTTC. Translation gives CASRARLGGHYEQYF.

On this clonotype itself: No conserved phenylalanine or tryptophan ends this CDR3, so it is likely a read error. The limits of the CDR3 on the DNA are not certain, so only TCRdb's listed CDR3 is given. This sequence joins TRBV5-6 and TRBJ2-7. A total of 8 residues make up the CDR3, ends included. Germline V gene lookup returns CDR1 SGHDT and CDR2 YYEEEE. This chain's CDR3 is CASSLVRS.

This chain connects TRBV15 to TRBJ2-7; TRBD1 agrees at 7 bases. CDR1 LNHNV and CDR2 YYDKDF come from the germline V gene (reference sequence). This CDR3 region has 16 residues. With V trimmed by 4 bases and J by 3 bases, 12 bases remained unmatched. CDR3 loop: CATSNPEGAGGYEQYF. The CDR3 bases are TGTGCCACCAGCAATCCCGAGGGGGCCGGCGGCTACGAGCAGTACTTC.

This clonotype has just a few counts. Germline and junction disagree at one end, which may indicate a read error. This chain uses TRBV7-2 with TRBJ1-5; 9 nucleotides align to TRBD1. The CDR3 contains 14 residues. Germline lookup yields CDR1 SGHTA and CDR2 FQGNSA. The CDR3 DNA sequence: TGCGCCAGCAGCCAAAACAGGGGGCTTCAGCCCCAGCATTTT. It encodes CASSQNRGLQPQHF.

This clonotype came up a few times. The CDR3 nucleotides read TGTGCCAGCAGCGATCCGACTAGCGGGAGGGTGGGGAGAAACTACGAGCAGTACTTC. It translates to CASSDPTSGRVGRNYEQYF. The J gene is TRBJ2-7, the V gene TRBV7-9, with 14 bases identical to TRBD2. V was clipped by 5 bases and J by 3 bases; unmatched bases: 15. The CDR3 sequence is 19 residues long. CDR1 is SEHNR and CDR2 is FQNEAQ in the germline V gene (reference sequence).

This clonotype was seen ten or more times. The J gene is TRBJ1-1, the V gene TRBV5-8; D ambiguous. The CDR3 consists of 14 residues. Looked up from germline, CDR1 is SGHTS and CDR2 is YDEGEE. The germline V and J ends were trimmed by 1 base and 0 bases, with 7 bases remaining between them. CDR3 in amino acids: CASSLIRMNTEAFF. CDR3 bases: TGTGCCAGCAGCTTGATACGGATGAACACTGAAGCTTTCTTT.

This clonotype has ten or more counts. The chain links TRBV7-2 to TRBJ2-7; 9 bases agree with TRBD2. This CDR3 has 14 amino acids. V dropped 5 bases and J dropped 2; count of bases not matched to a gene: 4. Per germline, CDR1 SGHTA and CDR2 FQGNSA. The CDR3 DNA is TGTGCCAGCAGCACCCAGCGGGGGGCCTACGAGCAGTACTTC. Amino acids: CASSTQRGAYEQYF.

This clonotype was counted many times. The chain has TRBV12-3 or TRBV12-4 and TRBJ1-6; D unresolved. This CDR3 has 15 residues. V lost 1 base, J lost 7 bases, and 11 bases lay in between. In DNA form, the CDR3 reads TGTGCCAGCAGTTTAGGTGGCGGAAACAATTCACCCCTCCACTTT. Its translation is CASSLGGGNNSPLHF.

Only a few counts were recorded for this clonotype. One end of the junction does not line up with germline, which may come from a read error. The V gene is TRBV7-8, the J gene TRBJ2-5, with 10 nucleotides matching TRBD1. Germline CDR1 reads SGHVS; CDR2 reads FQNEAQ. There are 15 residues in the CDR3. This CDR3 reads CASSQDRGRTKTQYF. CDR3 nucleotide sequence: TGCGCCAGCAGCCAAGACAGGGGGCGTACTAAGACCCAGTACTTC. The complete variable domain, with remaining parts taken from reference TRBV7-8 and TRBJ2-5, reads GAGVSQSPRYKVAKRGQDVALRCDPISGHVSLFWYQQALGQGPEFLTYFQNEAQLDKSGLPSDRFFAERPEGSVSTLKIQRTQQEDSAVYLCASSQDRGRTKTQYFGPGTRLLVL.

This clonotype showed up many times. The genes are TRBV6-5 and TRBJ1-2, with D tentatively TRBD1 (6 bases). The CDR3 has 13 residues. Germline V lookup: CDR1 MNHEY, CDR2 SVGAGI. With 7 bases removed from V and 2 bases from J, the gap between germline ends came to 11 bases. The CDR3 DNA reads TGTGCCAGCACGGACAGCATCAACTATGGCTACACCTTC. It encodes CASTDSINYGYTF.

The chain joins TRBV29-1 to TRBJ2-5, with D perhaps matching TRBD2 (6 bases). Per germline, CDR1 SQVTM and CDR2 ANQGSEA. The CDR3 is made up of 13 amino acids. V lost 6 bases and J lost 7, with 18 bases in between. As DNA, the CDR3 is TGCAGCGTCGCCTCCGGGAGCAAGGGGACCCAGTACTTC. Translated: CSVASGSKGTQYF.

This clonotype was recorded many times. This chain uses TRBV10-3 with TRBJ1-2, with D possibly being TRBD1 (6 bases). The CDR3 runs 15 residues. The germline V gene encodes CDR1 ENHRY and CDR2 SYGVKD. Between the trimmed V and J ends, which lost 0 bases and 7 bases, there was a span of 15 bases. Here the CDR3 DNA reads TGTGCCATCAGTGAGTCCCGTGGGGGGCTGTCTGGCTACACCTTC. The encoded protein is CAISESRGGLSGYTF.